Shown below are 4 T cell receptor beta chains from a single sample sequenced in a study of Ad26.COV2.S vaccination and SARS-CoV-2 variants. The repertoire was sequenced with immunoSEQ multiplex PCR; TCRdb's copy has only in-frame clones and lacks some. This sample has some 520,000 clones, with roughly 87% found just once. The treatment was: some 19 received Ad26.COV2.S at low or high dose, single or two shots; about 5 received placebo; per-sample allocation not given. It was on day 63 after the first vaccine or placebo injection that samples were taken. This sample comprised peripheral blood, obtained in a trial of Ad26.COV2.S vaccine versus placebo. These receptors were collected from a person aged 18-65 years who received the Ad26.COV2.S COVID-19 vaccine or a placebo.

This clone was picked up one time. This chain uses TRBV13 with TRBJ1-1; D unresolved. The CDR3 consists of 11 residues. Trimming removed 8 bases at V and 5 bases at J, with 9 bases between. Germline CDR1 is PRHDT and CDR2 is FYEKMQ (reference sequence). CDR3 bases: TGTGCCAGCGGTAGGGAGACTGAAGCTTTCTTT. Its protein is CASGRETEAFF. The full variable domain, completed using reference TRBV13 and TRBJ1-1, is AAGVIQSPRHLIKEKRETATLKCYPIPRHDTVYWYQQGPGQDPQFLISFYEKMQSDKGSIPDRFSAQQFSDYHSELNMSSLELGDSALYFCASGRETEAFFGQGTRLTVV.

The chain combines TRBV27 with TRBJ1-1; TRBD1 aligns across 9 bases. The V gene end was trimmed by 6 bases and the J gene end by 5 bases; junction bases not matched to a gene: 7. The CDR3 loop spans 14 amino acids. Germline V gene data show CDR1 as MNHEY and CDR2 as SMNVEV (reference sequence). The DNA for the CDR3 is TGTGCCAGCAGGGTACAGGGGGCGAGAACTGAAGCTTTCTTT. The encoded protein is CASRVQGARTEAFF.

The chain couples TRBV30 to TRBJ2-5; no firm D call. Trimming stripped 2 bases from V and 0 bases from J, with 4 bases between. The CDR3 covers 12 residues. CDR1 GTSNPN and CDR2 SVGIG come from the germline V gene (reference sequence). CDR3 sequence: CAWSPNQETQYF. CDR3 DNA sequence: TGTGCCTGGAGTCCCAACCAAGAGACCCAGTACTTC.

For the CDR3, the DNA is TGTGCCAGCACCCCGAGAGGAGCAGGGTATCATCCTGAAGCTTTCTTT. Its protein product is CASTPRGAGYHPEAFF. The chain recombines TRBV28 with TRBJ1-1, with D possibly TRBD1 on 5 matching bases. The CDR3 length is 16 residues. Trimming pared 7 bases from V and 6 bases from J, leaving 24 bases between. Germline CDR1 reads MDHEN; CDR2 reads SYDVKM.